The source of this TCR beta chain is a study of T cell changes during pregnancy in multiple sclerosis. Libraries were prepared by immunoSEQ multiplex PCR; TCRdb keeps only in-frame clonotypes and omits some of them. The sample consists of almost 65,000 clones, over 80% of them appearing once. Looked up from germline, CDR1 is SNHLY and CDR2 is FYNNEI. CDR3 length: 18 residues. Trimming took 2 bases from V and 3 from J; bases not matched to a gene: 11. The receptor's source is a female donor with multiple sclerosis, enrolled in a pregnancy study. The material was peripheral blood, obtained in the first trimester of pregnancy. The V gene is TRBV2, the J gene TRBJ2-3; the match to TRBD2 covers 10 bases. Here the CDR3 reads CASSESPHSGGQTDTQYF. The CDR3 nucleotides read TGTGCCAGCAGTGAATCCCCCCATAGCGGGGGGCAAACAGATACGCAGTATTTT.